The 31 T cell receptor beta chains reported below all come from one sample, sequenced in a study of T-cell reconstitution after alpha-beta-depleted transplantation in children. Unique molecular identifiers tagged the TCRbeta library. TCRdb re-called the PCR reads with MiXCR, one entry per CDR3 protein. This repertoire shows approximately 980,000 distinct CDR3 sequences, under 30% found once; its top ten account for roughly 28%. The specimen was PBMCs, mostly from graft donor cells, collected 360 days after TCRalphabeta/CD19-depleted stem cell transplant. All receptors derive from a boy under two years old who had a stem cell transplant for SCID, so the T cells may come from the graft donor.

This CDR3 is CAIRAPLSATSGSGNTIYF. The CDR3 DNA sequence: TGTGCCATCAGAGCTCCCCTCTCTGCTACGTCAGGGTCTGGAAACACCATATATTTT. The V gene is TRBV10-3, the J gene TRBJ1-3; D possibly corresponds to TRBD1 (5 bases). CDR1 is ENHRY and CDR2 is SYGVKD in the germline V gene. Trimming took 6 bases from V and 1 from J, leaving 25 bases between them. The CDR3 has 19 residues.

The rearrangement joins TRBV5-4 to TRBJ2-7, with 8 nucleotides matching TRBD2. CDR1 and CDR2 (germline): SGHNT, YYREEE (reference sequence). CDR3 size: 14 residues. After removal of 0 bases from V and 5 bases from J, the junction contained 4 bases not matched to a gene. For the CDR3, the DNA is TGTGCCAGCAGCTTGGCGGGGGGGGTCGACGAGCAGTACTTC. Translating gives CASSLAGGVDEQYF. Full variable domain (missing parts from reference TRBV5-4 and TRBJ2-7): ETGVTQSPTHLIKTRGQQVTLRCSSQSGHNTVSWYQQALGQGPQFIFQYYREEENGRGNFPPRFSGLQFPNYSSELNVNALELDDSALYLCASSLAGGVDEQYFGPGTRLTVT.

In this sample, this clonotype turned up a few times. The V call is TRBV7-2, the J call TRBJ2-7; TRBD1 might be the D (6 bases). The CDR3 loop spans 13 amino acids. The V end lost 5 bases, the J end lost 5 bases, and 13 bases lay between the germline ends. Looked up from germline, CDR1 is SGHTA and CDR2 is FQGNSA. The CDR3 DNA sequence: TGTGCCAGCAGCGGACGTACAGGGAACGAGCAGTACTTC. Translated: CASSGRTGNEQYF.

The V call is TRBV5-1, the J call TRBJ1-2; D unresolved. Germline V CDR1 and CDR2: SGHRS, YFSETQ. Trimming left V 3 bases short and J 7 bases short, with 13 bases between. There are 13 residues in the CDR3. CDR3 residues: CASSSTVSSGYTF. The CDR3 coding sequence is TGCGCCAGCAGCTCCACGGTTTCGAGTGGCTACACCTTC.

Worth noting for this clonotype: Compared with germline, one end of the junction differs, possibly owing to a read error. The CDR3 region is CASSPPPGRNQPQHF. CDR3 DNA sequence: TGTGCCAGCTCTCCACCTCCGGGACGCAATCAGCCCCAGCATTTT. The chain joins TRBV18 to TRBJ1-5, with a weak D call TRBD1 (5 bases). The CDR3 has 15 residues. Germline V gives CDR1 KGHSH, CDR2 LQKENI. Filled out from reference TRBV18 and TRBJ1-5, the complete variable domain reads NAGVMQNPRHLVRRRGQEARLRCSPMKGHSHVYWYRQLPEEGLKFMVYLQKENIIDESGMPKERFSAEFPKEGPSILRIQQVVRGDSAAYFCASSPPPGRNQPQHFGDGTRLSIL.

V and J are TRBV27 and TRBJ2-7; D gene unclear. Germline V gene data show CDR1 as MNHEY and CDR2 as SMNVEV (reference sequence). The CDR3 is 15 residues long. V was cut by 1 base and J by 2 bases, with 12 bases left in between. The CDR3 sequence: CASSLLWAPTYEQYF. CDR3 in DNA: TGTGCCAGCAGTTTATTGTGGGCGCCGACCTACGAGCAGTACTTC.

J is TRBJ1-2 and V is TRBV5-1, with unresolved D. V lost 0 bases and J lost 12, with 3 bases in between. CDR1 and CDR2 (germline): SGHRS, YFSETQ. The CDR3 has 9 amino acids. In DNA, the CDR3 is TGCGCCAGCAGCTTGGTGGACACCTTC. It yields the protein CASSLVDTF. Looking up the rest from reference TRBV5-1 and TRBJ1-2 gives the full variable domain: KAGVTQTPRYLIKTRGQQVTLSCSPISGHRSVSWYQQTPGQGLQFLFEYFSETQRNKGNFPGRFSGRQFSNSRSEMNVSTLELGDSALYLCASSLVDTFGSGTRLTVV.

This clonotype has ten or more counts. A read error may account for a junction end that differs from germline. The chain recombines TRBV5-1 with TRBJ1-1, with a possible D match to TRBD1 (6 bases). The CDR3 is made up of 13 amino acids. CDR1 is SGHRS and CDR2 is YFSETQ in the germline V gene. CDR3 sequence reads: CASSLGGATEAFF. CDR3 DNA sequence: TGTGCCAGCAGCTTAGGGGGTGCCACTGAAGCTTTCTTT.

This clonotype was detected only a few times. CDR3 DNA sequence: TGTGCCAGCTCACATGAGCGGGGAGATACGCAGTATTTT. This sequence encodes CASSHERGDTQYF. The chain joins TRBV18 to TRBJ2-3; TRBD2 matches at 7 bases. CDR1 is KGHSH, CDR2 LQKENI, per germline. The CDR3 is made up of 13 amino acids. V lost 4 bases to trimming and J lost 5 bases; unmatched junction nucleotides: 3.

The table lists this clonotype with a few counts. DNA for the CDR3: TGTGCCAGCAGTCATGGCTATGGCTACACCTTC. This sequence encodes CASSHGYGYTF. The V gene is TRBV12-3 or TRBV12-4, the J gene TRBJ1-2; D not certain. The V end was cut by 5 bases, the J end by 4 bases, with 5 bases between. The CDR3 runs to 11 residues.

The CDR3 protein is CATSDPRDRAGDEQFF. The CDR3 coding sequence is TGTGCCACCAGTGATCCGCGGGACAGGGCTGGGGATGAGCAGTTCTTC. The chain employs TRBV24-1 and TRBJ2-1; TRBD1 agrees at 9 bases. The CDR3 spans 16 residues. CDR1 is KGHDR and CDR2 is SFDVKD in the germline V gene. V shed 3 bases, J shed 8 bases, and the junction held 10 bases outside the gene matches.

This clonotype was counted between two and nine times. The rearrangement links TRBV5-1 to TRBJ2-5; 7 bases are a match to TRBD2. This CDR3 is 12 amino acids long. Trimming at V came to 0 bases and at J to 10 bases, leaving 3 bases not matched to a gene. Per the germline V gene, CDR1 is SGHRS and CDR2 is YFSETQ. CDR3 in DNA: TGCGCCAGCAGCTTGGAACGGGAGGACCAGTACTTC. Translating it yields CASSLEREDQYF.

V is TRBV14 and J is TRBJ2-7; D ambiguous. The germline V and J ends were trimmed by 3 bases and 6 bases, with 6 bases remaining between them. The CDR3 runs 11 residues. CDR1 and CDR2 from the germline V gene are SGHDN and FVKESK. The CDR3: CASSHGLEQYF. Written as DNA, the CDR3 is TGTGCCAGCAGCCATGGTCTCGAGCAGTACTTC. Complete variable domain (other parts from reference TRBV14 and TRBJ2-7): EAGVTQFPSHSVIEKGQTVTLRCDPISGHDNLYWYRRVMGKEIKFLLHFVKESKQDESGMPNNRFLAERTGGTYSTLKVQPAELEDSGVYFCASSHGLEQYFGPGTRLTVT.

In this sample, this clonotype turned up once. V gene TRBV7-9 combines with J gene TRBJ2-5; the D gene could be TRBD1 or TRBD2 (5 bases each). Germline assignment: CDR1 SEHNR and CDR2 FQNEAQ (reference sequence). The CDR3 contains 13 residues. CDR3: CVCSDWGQETQYF. DNA for the CDR3: TGTGTATGCAGCGATTGGGGGCAAGAGACCCAGTACTTC.

This chain links TRBV25-1 with TRBJ1-2; TRBD1 matches 7 bases. This CDR3 is built from 16 residues. Germline V lookup: CDR1 MGHDK, CDR2 SYGVNS. V shed 1 base and J 8 bases; nucleotides not matched to a gene: 13. CDR3 DNA: TGTGCCAGCAGTGAATTCCCCGACACAGGGGAAGGAGGCTACACCTTC. This translates into CASSEFPDTGEGGYTF.

The chain is built from TRBV28 and TRBJ2-5; D may be TRBD1 (6 bases). The CDR3 totals 14 residues. The V gene lost 1 base and the J gene lost 5 bases, with 11 bases spanning the gap. Germline V gives CDR1 MDHEN, CDR2 SYDVKM. In nucleotides, the CDR3 is TGTGCCAGCAGTTTATTCCCAGGGGATGAGACCCAGTACTTC. This translates into CASSLFPGDETQYF.

This clonotype turned up a few times. The chain combines TRBV9 with TRBJ1-2; a possible D gene is TRBD1 (5 bases). The CDR3 consists of 15 residues. The germline V gene encodes CDR1 SGDLS and CDR2 YYNGEE. Trimming took 4 bases from V and 3 from J, leaving 16 bases between them. The CDR3 coding sequence is TGTGCCAGCAGCTCCCGGTCTAGGGGAGACTATGGCTACACCTTC. Its protein is CASSSRSRGDYGYTF. Filled out from reference TRBV9 and TRBJ1-2, the complete variable domain reads DSGVTQTPKHLITATGQRVTLRCSPRSGDLSVYWYQQSLDQGLQFLIQYYNGEERAKGNILERFSAQQFPDLHSELNLSSLELGDSALYFCASSSRSRGDYGYTFGSGTRLTVV.

This clonotype was recorded a few times. CDR3 in DNA: TGTGCCAGCAGCCCGTGGGTCTACGAGCAGTACTTC. As protein: CASSPWVYEQYF. The V gene is TRBV12-3 or TRBV12-4, the J gene TRBJ2-7; the D is unclear. The CDR3 totals 12 residues. V was trimmed by 6 bases and J by 3 bases, leaving 9 bases between them.

In this sample, this clonotype turned up a few times. The V gene is TRBV11-2, the J gene TRBJ2-3; 11 nucleotides align to TRBD1. Germline assignment: CDR1 SGHAT and CDR2 FQNNGV. The CDR3 sequence is 16 residues long. V trimming: 3 bases; J trimming: 5 bases; junction bases outside the gene matches: 7. The CDR3 DNA reads TGTGCCAGCAGCTTCTCGGGGACAGGGGGGCTAGATACGCAGTATTTT. Residues: CASSFSGTGGLDTQYF.

This clonotype was observed a handful of times. This chain joins TRBV28 and TRBJ2-7; D is perhaps TRBD2 (6 bases). CDR1 is MDHEN, CDR2 SYDVKM, per germline. The CDR3 extends over 16 amino acids. The germline V and J ends were trimmed by 3 bases and 2 bases, with 17 bases remaining between them. In DNA form, the CDR3 reads TGTGCCAGCAGTTTCCAGAGGACCGGGGGAGCCTACGAGCAGTACTTC. Protein: CASSFQRTGGAYEQYF.

This clonotype was counted many times. J is TRBJ2-7 and V is TRBV18; the match to TRBD1 covers 7 bases. Germline loops: CDR1 KGHSH, CDR2 LQKENI. Trimming took 2 bases from V and 0 from J; bases not matched to a gene: 10. The CDR3 consists of 17 residues. CDR3 nucleotide sequence: TGTGCCAGCTCACCAGTGTGGGGACAGCCCCTCTCCTACGAGCAGTACTTC. It specifies CASSPVWGQPLSYEQYF.

This chain uses TRBV29-1 with TRBJ1-1; 10 bases are shared with TRBD1. The germline CDR1 and CDR2 sequences are SQVTM and ANQGSEA. The CDR3 runs to 12 residues. V trimming: 5 bases; J trimming: 5 bases; junction bases outside the gene matches: 2. CDR3 nucleotide sequence: TGCAGCGTTAGACAGGGGGCGACTGAAGCTTTCTTT. Encoded protein: CSVRQGATEAFF.

The table lists this clonotype with many counts. V usage is TRBV9 and J usage is TRBJ2-2, with D possibly TRBD2 on 7 matching bases. Germline-derived CDR1 and CDR2 are SGDLS and YYNGEE. The CDR3 is 15 residues long. V lost 0 bases to trimming and J lost 5 bases, with 11 bases between them. The CDR3 nucleotides are TGTGCCAGCAGCGTAGACGGGGGGCGGACCGGGGAGCTGTTTTTT. It specifies CASSVDGGRTGELFF.

This clonotype was seen repeatedly, ten times or more. One junction end does not reproduce the germline sequence, and a read error may be involved. V and J are TRBV5-1 and TRBJ2-3; D is possibly TRBD2 (6 bases). CDR3 length: 15 amino acids. Germline CDR1 SGHRS, CDR2 YFSETQ. The CDR3 nucleotides are TGTGCCAGCAGCTTAGACGGGGGACGCACAGATACGCAGTATTTT. Its protein product is CASSLDGGRTDTQYF.

The chain joins TRBV4-1 to TRBJ1-5; unclear D gene. Trimming removed 1 base at V and 9 bases at J, with 16 bases between. CDR3 length: 15 residues. Germline CDR1 reads MGHRA; CDR2 reads YSYEKL. CDR3 in DNA: TGCGCCAGCAGCCAAGGGGTCGGGCAGCGGGGGCCCCAGCATTTT. Translating it yields CASSQGVGQRGPQHF.

The J gene is TRBJ2-3, the V gene TRBV12-3 or TRBV12-4, with 11 bases aligning to TRBD2. The CDR3 spans 16 residues. V dropped 2 bases and J dropped 1; count of bases not matched to a gene: 2. This CDR3 is CASSLRGLAGTDTQYF. CDR3 coding DNA: TGTGCCAGCAGTTTAAGGGGACTAGCGGGCACAGATACGCAGTATTTT.

This clonotype was recorded a few times. This rearrangement joins TRBV20-1 to TRBJ1-5; weak D call: TRBD1 (6 bases). The CDR3 extends over 14 amino acids. Germline V gene data show CDR1 as DFQATT and CDR2 as SNEGSKA (reference sequence). Trimming pared 3 bases from V and 6 bases from J, leaving 15 bases between. CDR3 residues: CSASNPGGGQPQHF. As DNA, the CDR3 is TGCAGTGCTAGTAATCCCGGAGGGGGTCAGCCCCAGCATTTT.

This clonotype was observed a few times. This chain joins TRBV7-3 and TRBJ1-1, with D possibly TRBD1 on 5 matching bases. Trimming took off 8 bases at V and 2 bases at J, with 12 bases between the two ends. Germline V gene sequence: CDR1 SGHTA, CDR2 FQGTGA. The CDR3 is 13 amino acids. CDR3: CASARGGNTEAFF. The CDR3 DNA sequence: TGTGCCAGCGCAAGGGGCGGAAACACTGAAGCTTTCTTT.

This clonotype has a handful of counts. V is TRBV12-3 or TRBV12-4 and J is TRBJ1-2, with TRBD1 identical over 12 bases. J lost 8 bases, V lost 6 bases, and 7 bases had no gene match. The CDR3 length is 14 residues. DNA of the CDR3: TGTGCCAGCAGCCCGGGACAGGGGGCGGGAGGCTACACCTTC. As protein: CASSPGQGAGGYTF.

The chain employs TRBV6-5 and TRBJ1-2, with TRBD1 as a possible D gene (5 bases). Deletions cut 6 bases from V and 8 bases from J, with 13 bases between. The CDR3 is 12 amino acids. CDR1 and CDR2 (germline): MNHEY, SVGAGI. CDR3 amino acids: CASRGWGKGYTF. The CDR3 region has the DNA TGTGCCAGCAGGGGTTGGGGGAAGGGCTACACCTTC.

This clonotype was picked up a small number of times. V usage is TRBV7-9 and J usage is TRBJ2-5, with TRBD1 matching over 7 bases. The germline V gene encodes CDR1 SEHNR and CDR2 FQNEAQ (reference sequence). The CDR3 contains 15 residues. The J segment lost 5 bases and the V segment lost 1 base, leaving 7 bases of the junction unmatched. The CDR3 here is CASSLGQGLRETQYF. The CDR3 nucleotides are TGTGCCAGCAGCTTAGGACAGGGTCTGAGGGAGACCCAGTACTTC.